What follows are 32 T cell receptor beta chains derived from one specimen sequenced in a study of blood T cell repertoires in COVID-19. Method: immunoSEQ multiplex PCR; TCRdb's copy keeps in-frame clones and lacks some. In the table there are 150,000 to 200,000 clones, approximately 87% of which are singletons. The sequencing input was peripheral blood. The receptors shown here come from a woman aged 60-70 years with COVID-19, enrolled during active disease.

CDR3 residues: CASSPRLAGVDTGELFF. The DNA of the CDR3 is TGCGCCAGCAGCCCGAGACTAGCGGGAGTTGACACCGGGGAGCTGTTTTTT. This chain links TRBV4-3 with TRBJ2-2; TRBD2 matches 12 bases. Germline CDR1 reads LGHNA; CDR2 reads YSLEER. The CDR3 runs to 17 residues. With 4 bases clipped from V and 3 bases from J, the junction kept 6 bases outside the gene matches.

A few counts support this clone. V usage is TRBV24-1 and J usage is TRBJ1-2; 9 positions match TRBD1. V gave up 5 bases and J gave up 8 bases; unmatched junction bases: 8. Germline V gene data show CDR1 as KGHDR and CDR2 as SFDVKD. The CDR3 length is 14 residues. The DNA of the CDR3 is TGTGCCACCAGTGCACCGGGACAGGGACGCGGCTACACCTTC. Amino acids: CATSAPGQGRGYTF.

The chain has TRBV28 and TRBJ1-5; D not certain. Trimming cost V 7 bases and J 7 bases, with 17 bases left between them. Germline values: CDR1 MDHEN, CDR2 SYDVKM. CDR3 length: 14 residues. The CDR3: CASKARRISQPQHF. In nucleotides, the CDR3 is TGTGCCAGCAAGGCCCGGCGTATTAGCCAGCCCCAGCATTTT.

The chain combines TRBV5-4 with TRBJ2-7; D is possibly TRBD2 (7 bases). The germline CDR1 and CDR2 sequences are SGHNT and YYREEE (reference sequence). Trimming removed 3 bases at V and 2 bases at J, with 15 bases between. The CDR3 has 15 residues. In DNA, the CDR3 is TGTGCCAGCAGCTGGGGGGGGCCGACGGCCTACGAGCAGTACTTC. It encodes CASSWGGPTAYEQYF.

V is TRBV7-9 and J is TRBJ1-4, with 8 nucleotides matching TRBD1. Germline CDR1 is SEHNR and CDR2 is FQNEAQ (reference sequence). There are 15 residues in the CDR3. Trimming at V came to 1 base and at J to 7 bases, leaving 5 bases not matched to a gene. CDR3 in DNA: TGTGCCAGCAGCTTAGGGACAGGGAATTTTGAAAAACTGTTTTTT. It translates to CASSLGTGNFEKLFF.

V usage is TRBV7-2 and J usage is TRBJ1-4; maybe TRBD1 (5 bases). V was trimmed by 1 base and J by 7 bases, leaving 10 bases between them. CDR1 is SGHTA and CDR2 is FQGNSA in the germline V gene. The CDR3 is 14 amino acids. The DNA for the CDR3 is TGTGCCAGCAGCTTAGAACAGGCCTCTGAAAAACTGTTTTTT. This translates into CASSLEQASEKLFF.

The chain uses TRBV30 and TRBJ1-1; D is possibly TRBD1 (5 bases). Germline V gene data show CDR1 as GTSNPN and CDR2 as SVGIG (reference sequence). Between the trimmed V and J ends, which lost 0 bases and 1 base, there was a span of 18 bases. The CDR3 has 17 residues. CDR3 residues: CAWSVRDLGVRNTEAFF. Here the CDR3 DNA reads TGTGCCTGGAGTGTACGGGACTTGGGGGTCCGGAACACTGAAGCTTTCTTT.

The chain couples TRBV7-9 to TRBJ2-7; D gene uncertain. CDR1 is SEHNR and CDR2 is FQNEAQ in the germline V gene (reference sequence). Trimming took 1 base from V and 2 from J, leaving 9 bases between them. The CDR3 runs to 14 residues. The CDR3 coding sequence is TGTGCCAGCAGCTTAGATGGAACAGCCTACGAGCAGTACTTC. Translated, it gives CASSLDGTAYEQYF.

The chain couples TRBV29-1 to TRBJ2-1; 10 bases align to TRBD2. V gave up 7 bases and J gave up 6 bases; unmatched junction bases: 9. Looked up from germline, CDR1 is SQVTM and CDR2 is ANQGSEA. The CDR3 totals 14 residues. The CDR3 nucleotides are TGCAGCGGAACCTTAGCGGGGGGCCCCAATGAGCAGTTCTTC. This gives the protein CSGTLAGGPNEQFF.

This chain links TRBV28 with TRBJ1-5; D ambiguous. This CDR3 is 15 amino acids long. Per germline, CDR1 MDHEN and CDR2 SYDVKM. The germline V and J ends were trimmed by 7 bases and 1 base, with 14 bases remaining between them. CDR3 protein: CASIPYPGSNQPQHF. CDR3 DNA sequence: TGTGCCAGCATCCCCTACCCGGGGAGCAATCAGCCCCAGCATTTT.

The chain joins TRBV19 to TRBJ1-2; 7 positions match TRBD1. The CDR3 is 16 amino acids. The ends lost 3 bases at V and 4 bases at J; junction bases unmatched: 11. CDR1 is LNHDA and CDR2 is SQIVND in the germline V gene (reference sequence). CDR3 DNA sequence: TGTGCCAGTAGTATCCGGACCGGGACAGTGTCCTATGGCTACACCTTC. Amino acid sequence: CASSIRTGTVSYGYTF.

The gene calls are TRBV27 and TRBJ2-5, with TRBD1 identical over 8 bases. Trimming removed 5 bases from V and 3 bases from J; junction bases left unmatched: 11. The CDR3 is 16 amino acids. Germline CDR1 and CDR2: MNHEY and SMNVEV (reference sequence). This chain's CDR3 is CASSHSPGQGEETQYF. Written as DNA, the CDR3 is TGTGCCAGCAGTCATTCTCCCGGACAGGGTGAAGAGACCCAGTACTTC.

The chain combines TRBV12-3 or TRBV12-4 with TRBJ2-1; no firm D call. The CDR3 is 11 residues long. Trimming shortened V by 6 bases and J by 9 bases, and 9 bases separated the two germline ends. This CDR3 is CASRSIAEQFF. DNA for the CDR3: TGTGCCAGCAGGTCAATAGCTGAGCAGTTCTTC.

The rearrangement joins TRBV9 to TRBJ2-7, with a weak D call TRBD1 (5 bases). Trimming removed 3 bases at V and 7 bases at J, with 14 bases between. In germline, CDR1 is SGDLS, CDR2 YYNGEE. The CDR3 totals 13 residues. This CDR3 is CASSDLGAGEQYF. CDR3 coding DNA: TGTGCCAGCAGCGATCTAGGGGCTGGGGAGCAGTACTTC.

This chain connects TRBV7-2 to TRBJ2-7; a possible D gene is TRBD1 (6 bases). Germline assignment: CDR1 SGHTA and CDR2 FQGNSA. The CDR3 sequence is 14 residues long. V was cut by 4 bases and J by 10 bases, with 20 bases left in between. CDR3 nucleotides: TGTGCCAGCAGCTCTCGGAGTGGACAGTTGGGTCAGTACTTC. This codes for CASSSRSGQLGQYF.

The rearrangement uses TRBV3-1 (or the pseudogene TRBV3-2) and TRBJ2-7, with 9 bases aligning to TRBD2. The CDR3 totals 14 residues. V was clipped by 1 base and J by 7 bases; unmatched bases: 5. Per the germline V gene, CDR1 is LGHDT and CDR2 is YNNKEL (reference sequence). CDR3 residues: CASSQGLAESEQYF. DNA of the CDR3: TGTGCCAGCAGCCAAGGACTAGCGGAGTCGGAGCAGTACTTC.

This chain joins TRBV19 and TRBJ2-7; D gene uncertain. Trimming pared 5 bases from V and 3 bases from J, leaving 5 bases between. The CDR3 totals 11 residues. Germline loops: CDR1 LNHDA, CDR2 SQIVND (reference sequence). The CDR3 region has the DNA TGTGCCAGTAGTGTACACTACGAGCAGTACTTC. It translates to CASSVHYEQYF.

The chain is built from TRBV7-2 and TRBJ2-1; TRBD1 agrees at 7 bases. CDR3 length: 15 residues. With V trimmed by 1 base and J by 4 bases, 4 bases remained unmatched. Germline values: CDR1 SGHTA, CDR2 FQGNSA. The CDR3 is CASSLVGTAYNEQFF. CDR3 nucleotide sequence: TGTGCCAGCAGCTTAGTTGGGACAGCGTACAATGAGCAGTTCTTC.

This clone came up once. The CDR3 sequence is CASSLQGAETQYF. The CDR3 nucleotides are TGCGCCAGCAGCTTACAGGGGGCAGAGACCCAGTACTTC. The rearrangement joins TRBV5-1 to TRBJ2-5; 9 bases are shared with TRBD1. Trimming at V came to 2 bases and at J to 4 bases, leaving 0 bases not matched to a gene. This CDR3 has 13 residues. CDR1 is SGHRS, CDR2 YFSETQ, per germline.

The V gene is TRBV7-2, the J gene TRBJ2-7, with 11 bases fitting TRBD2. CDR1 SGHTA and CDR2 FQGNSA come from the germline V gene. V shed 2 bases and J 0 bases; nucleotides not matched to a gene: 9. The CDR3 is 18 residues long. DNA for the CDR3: TGTGCCAGCAGCTTAACCGGTAGCGGGAGGGTTACCTCCTACGAGCAGTACTTC. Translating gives CASSLTGSGRVTSYEQYF.

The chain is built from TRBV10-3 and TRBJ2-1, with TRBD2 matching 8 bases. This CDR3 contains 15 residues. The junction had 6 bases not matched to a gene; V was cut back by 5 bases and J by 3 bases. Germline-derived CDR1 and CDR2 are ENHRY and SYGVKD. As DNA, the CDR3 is TGTGCCATCAGTAGGCCGGGAGGGATCTACAATGAGCAGTTCTTC. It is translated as CAISRPGGIYNEQFF.

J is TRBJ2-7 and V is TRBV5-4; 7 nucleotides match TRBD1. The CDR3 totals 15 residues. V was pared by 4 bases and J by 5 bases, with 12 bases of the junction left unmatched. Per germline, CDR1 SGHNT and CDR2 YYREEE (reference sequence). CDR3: CASSPYRQGDDEQYF. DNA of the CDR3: TGTGCCAGCAGCCCCTACCGACAGGGAGATGACGAGCAGTACTTC.

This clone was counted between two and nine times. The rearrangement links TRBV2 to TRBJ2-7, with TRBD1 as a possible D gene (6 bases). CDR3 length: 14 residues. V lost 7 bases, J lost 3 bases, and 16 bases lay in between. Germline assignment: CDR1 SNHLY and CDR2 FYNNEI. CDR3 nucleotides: TGTGCCAGCAAACTCCGGGACACTGGCTACGAGCAGTACTTC. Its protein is CASKLRDTGYEQYF.

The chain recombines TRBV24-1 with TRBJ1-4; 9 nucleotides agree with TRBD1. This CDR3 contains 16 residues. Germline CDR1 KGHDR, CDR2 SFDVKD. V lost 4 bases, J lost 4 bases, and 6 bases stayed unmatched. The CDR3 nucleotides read TGTGCCACCAGTGAGGGACAGGGCGGAATTAATGAAAAACTGTTTTTT. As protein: CATSEGQGGINEKLFF.

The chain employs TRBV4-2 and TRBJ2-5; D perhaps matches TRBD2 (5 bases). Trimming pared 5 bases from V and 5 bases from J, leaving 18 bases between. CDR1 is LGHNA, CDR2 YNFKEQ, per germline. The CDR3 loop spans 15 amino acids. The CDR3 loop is CASSEPGIRRETQYF. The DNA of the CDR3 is TGTGCCAGCAGCGAGCCGGGCATCCGGAGGGAGACCCAGTACTTC.

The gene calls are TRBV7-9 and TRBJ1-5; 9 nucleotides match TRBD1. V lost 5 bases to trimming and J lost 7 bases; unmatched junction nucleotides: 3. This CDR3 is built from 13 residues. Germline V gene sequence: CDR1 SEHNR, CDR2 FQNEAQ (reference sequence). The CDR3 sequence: CASSLGQGQPQHF. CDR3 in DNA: TGTGCCAGCAGCCTCGGACAGGGGCAGCCCCAGCATTTT.

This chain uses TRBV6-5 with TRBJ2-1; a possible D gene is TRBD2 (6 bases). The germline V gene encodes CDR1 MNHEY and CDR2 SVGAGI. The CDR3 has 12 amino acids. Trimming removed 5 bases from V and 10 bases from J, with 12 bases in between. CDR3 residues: CASSTLSGEQFF. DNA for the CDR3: TGTGCCAGCAGTACCCTTAGCGGAGAGCAGTTCTTC.

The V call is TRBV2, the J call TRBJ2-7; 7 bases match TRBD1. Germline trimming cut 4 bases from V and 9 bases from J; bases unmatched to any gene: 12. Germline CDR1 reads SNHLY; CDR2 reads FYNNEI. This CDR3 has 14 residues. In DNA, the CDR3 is TGTGCCAGCAGTGGGTCCGGGACAGCGAACGGGCAGTACTTC. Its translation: CASSGSGTANGQYF.

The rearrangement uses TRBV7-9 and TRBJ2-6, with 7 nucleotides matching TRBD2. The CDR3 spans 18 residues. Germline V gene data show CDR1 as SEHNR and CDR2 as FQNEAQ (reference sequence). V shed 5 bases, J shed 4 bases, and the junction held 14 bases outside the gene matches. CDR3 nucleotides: TGTGCCAGCAGCCCCCGTCGTGGAAGCGGGGTGGGGGCCAACGTCCTGACTTTC. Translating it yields CASSPRRGSGVGANVLTF.

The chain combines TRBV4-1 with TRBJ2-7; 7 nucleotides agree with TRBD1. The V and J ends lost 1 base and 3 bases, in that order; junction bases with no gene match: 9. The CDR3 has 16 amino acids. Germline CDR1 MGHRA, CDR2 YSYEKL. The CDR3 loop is CASSQGEQGVVYEQYF. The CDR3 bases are TGCGCCAGCAGCCAAGGGGAGCAGGGGGTCGTCTACGAGCAGTACTTC.

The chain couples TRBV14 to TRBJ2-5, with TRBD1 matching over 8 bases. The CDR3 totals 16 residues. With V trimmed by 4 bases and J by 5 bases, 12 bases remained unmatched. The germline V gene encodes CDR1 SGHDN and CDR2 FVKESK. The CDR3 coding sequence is TGTGCCAGCAGCCCATTCGACAGGGGAATCCGCGAGACCCAGTACTTC. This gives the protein CASSPFDRGIRETQYF.

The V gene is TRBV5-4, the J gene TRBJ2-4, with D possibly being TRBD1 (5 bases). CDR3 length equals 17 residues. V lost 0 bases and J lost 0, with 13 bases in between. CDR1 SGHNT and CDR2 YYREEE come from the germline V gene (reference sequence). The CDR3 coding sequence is TGTGCCAGCAGCTTGGCCGGGCAGGGCCTAGCCAAAAACATTCAGTACTTC. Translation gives CASSLAGQGLAKNIQYF.